Listed here is a single T cell receptor (beta chain). Its antigen is currently unknown. These data belong to a study of cytomegalovirus exposure and HLA in healthy donors. Findings of the study overall: Accounts indicate the classifier identified cytomegalovirus status with strong specificity and sensitivity.

Separate from the roughly 610-subject first cohort, the approximately 120-subject validation cohort was the one that the donors belonged to. The repertoire was sequenced with immunoSEQ multiplex PCR; TCRdb's copy has only in-frame clones and lacks some. The table records about 170,000 clones, roughly 90% of them present only once. V was trimmed by 10 bases and J by 0 bases, leaving 13 bases between them. Looked up from germline, CDR1 is SEHNR and CDR2 is FQNEAQ (reference sequence). The CDR3 has 13 amino acids. The sample taken for sequencing was PBMCs. This receptor was identified in a woman aged 30 to 39 in good health and CMV-seronegative. The gene calls are TRBV7-9 and TRBJ2-7; D is unclear. CDR3 amino acids: CAISTKSSYEQYF. The CDR3 region has the DNA TGTGCCATCTCGACGAAGAGCTCCTACGAGCAGTACTTC.